This TCR beta chain emerged from a study of OX40 agonist ivuxolimab in advanced cancers. Whole-study context: Patients in dose escalation had liver, melanoma, kidney or head and neck cancers. General study findings and limits: At 0.1 to 3.0 mg/kg, clonal expansion of CD4+ and CD8+ blood T cells had occurred by week 6.

Per the germline V gene, CDR1 is SGHVS and CDR2 is FNYEAQ. CDR3 length equals 13 residues. Trimming shortened V by 6 bases and J by 4 bases, and 12 bases separated the two germline ends. Profiled with immunoSEQ multiplex PCR; TCRdb holds only in-frame clones, not every one. The repertoire holds roughly 48,000 clones, with approximately 79% as singletons. Notes on this clone: Its cognate antigen is unknown.

The receptor's source is an adult with an advanced solid tumor such as melanoma, head and neck, liver or kidney cancer. This sequence joins TRBV7-6 and TRBJ2-5; a possible D gene is TRBD2 (6 bases). Here the sequenced sample was CD4+ or CD8+ T cells sorted from blood, taken in a trial of the OX40 agonist ivuxolimab. The CDR3 sequence: CASSPRAGETQYF. CDR3 DNA sequence: TGTGCCAGCAGTCCCAGAGCGGGAGAGACCCAGTACTTC.